This is a list of T cell receptor beta chains from one sample in a study of T cell responses to AZD1222 COVID-19 vaccine. The repertoire was sequenced with immunoSEQ multiplex PCR; TCRdb's copy has only in-frame clones and lacks some. This table holds about 170,000 clones, 87% found once. The material was peripheral blood, obtained 28 days after the second AZD1222 dose. The receptors stem from an adult who received the AZD1222 COVID-19 vaccine. Each CDR3 is given with its conserved first and last residue. The D gene is left open where the match is weak. A clone size is listed for some rows: how often the clone was seen (once, few, many), or a class if it is expanded.

D gene: NA; V gene: TRBV6-2/TRBV6-3; clone size: NA; J gene: TRBJ1-1; CDR3 protein: CASSYFRGGGTEAFF; CDR3 DNA: TGTGCCAGCAGTTACTTCAGGGGAGGTGGAACTGAAGCTTTCTTT
D gene: NA; V gene: TRBV20-1; clone size: NA; J gene: TRBJ2-1; CDR3 protein: CSASSWELREQFF; CDR3 DNA: TGCAGTGCTAGTTCATGGGAGCTTCGTGAGCAGTTCTTC
D gene: NA; V gene: TRBV19; clone size: NA; J gene: TRBJ2-7; CDR3 protein: CASSIWGYGEQYF; CDR3 DNA: TGTGCCAGTAGTATTTGGGGTTACGGCGAGCAGTACTTC
D gene: NA; V gene: TRBV2; clone size: NA; J gene: TRBJ2-7; CDR3 protein: CASSGEAGEQYF; CDR3 DNA: TGTGCCAGCAGTGGGGAAGCGGGCGAGCAGTACTTC
D gene: TRBD1; V gene: TRBV6-5; clone size: NA; J gene: TRBJ1-2; CDR3 protein: CASSQGATYYGYTF; CDR3 DNA: TGTGCCAGCAGTCAGGGGGCTACTTACTATGGCTACACCTTC
D gene: NA; V gene: TRBV21-1; clone size: NA; J gene: TRBJ2-7; CDR3 protein: CASKSTRLYRYEQYF; CDR3 DNA: TGTGCCAGCAAGTCTACGAGGTTGTATAGGTACGAGCAGTACTTC
D gene: NA; V gene: TRBV6-2/TRBV6-3; clone size: NA; J gene: TRBJ1-5; CDR3 protein: CASSYSTGVGQPQHF; CDR3 DNA: TGTGCCAGCAGTTACTCAACCGGGGTGGGTCAGCCCCAGCATTTT
D gene: NA; V gene: TRBV4-1; clone size: NA; J gene: TRBJ1-4; CDR3 protein: CASSPGFLGEKLFF; CDR3 DNA: TGCGCCAGCAGCCCGGGGTTCTTGGGTGAAAAACTGTTTTTT
D gene: NA; V gene: TRBV6-5; clone size: NA; J gene: TRBJ1-5; CDR3 protein: CASSLQLNQPQHF; CDR3 DNA: TGTGCCAGCAGTCTACAGCTTAATCAGCCCCAGCATTTT
D gene: TRBD1; V gene: TRBV7-9; clone size: once; J gene: TRBJ1-1; CDR3 protein: CASSSTGTGGTEAFF; CDR3 DNA: TGTGCCAGCAGCTCCACCGGGACAGGGGGAACTGAAGCTTTCTTT
D gene: TRBD1; V gene: TRBV5-1; clone size: once; J gene: TRBJ1-1; CDR3 protein: CASGQGTYTEAFF; CDR3 DNA: TGCGCCAGCGGACAGGGGACCTACACTGAAGCTTTCTTT
D gene: TRBD1; V gene: TRBV4-2; clone size: NA; J gene: TRBJ1-6; CDR3 protein: CASRINLQGATYNSPLHF; CDR3 DNA: TGTGCCAGCAGAATAAACCTTCAGGGGGCTACATATAATTCACCCCTCCACTTT
D gene: NA; V gene: TRBV19; clone size: NA; J gene: TRBJ1-1; CDR3 protein: CASSEKPWAAWMNTEAFF; CDR3 DNA: TGTGCCAGTAGTGAAAAGCCCTGGGCGGCTTGGATGAACACTGAAGCTTTCTTT
D gene: TRBD1; V gene: TRBV15; clone size: NA; J gene: TRBJ2-7; CDR3 protein: CATSRGPSGTGEQYF; CDR3 DNA: TGTGCCACCAGCAGAGGCCCCTCCGGGACAGGCGAGCAGTACTTC
D gene: NA; V gene: TRBV19; clone size: NA; J gene: TRBJ1-1; CDR3 protein: CASMMGNTEAFF; CDR3 DNA: TGTGCCAGTATGATGGGGAACACTGAAGCTTTCTTT
D gene: NA; V gene: TRBV7-8; clone size: NA; J gene: TRBJ2-1; CDR3 protein: CASSLRDRSYNEQFF; CDR3 DNA: TGTGCCAGCAGCTTACGGGACCGCTCCTACAATGAGCAGTTCTTC
D gene: NA; V gene: TRBV21-1; clone size: NA; J gene: TRBJ1-6; CDR3 protein: CASSKGSEAFNSPLHF; CDR3 DNA: TGTGCCAGCAGCAAAGGGTCGGAGGCTTTTAATTCACCCCTCCACTTT